This T cell receptor beta chain is from a study of persistence of HIV-infected CD4 T cells. Study conclusions and caveats: Compared with CD3/CD28-stimulated cells, CMV- and Gag-responding cells showed lower TCRbeta richness.

The CDR3 has 12 residues. Trimming removed 6 bases from V and 10 bases from J; junction bases left unmatched: 8. Per germline, CDR1 SNHLY and CDR2 FYNNEI. This nonspecific control used anti-CD3/anti-CD28 bead stimulation of CD4+ T cells. Sorting of responding CD4+ T cells relied on upregulated CD40 ligand together with CD69. Donors were HIV-1-infected adults who began suppressive ART during chronic infection. Inclusion required CMV-positive serology and CD4+ counts above 400 cells/uL. A roughly 20-hour stimulation of CD8-depleted PBMCs used anti-CD28/CD49d costimulation, CD40-blocking antibody and enfuvirtide. This clone has only one observation. Its matching antigen is unknown. The libraries were made with immunoSEQ version 4 in survey mode. Assay used: immunoSEQ multiplex PCR; TCRdb lists only in-frame clones, some missing. The sample contains tens of thousands of clones, about 90% of which appear only once.

The sample was CD4+ T cells sorted from PBMCs after roughly 18-hour stimulation, taken from a patient who received antiretroviral therapy. The receptor was isolated from an adult woman with HIV who was CMV-seropositive. The chain carries TRBV2 and TRBJ1-1, with TRBD1 matching 7 bases. This CDR3 reads CASSARGSGAFF. The CDR3 region has the DNA TGTGCCAGCAGCGCCAGGGGGTCGGGAGCTTTCTTT.